The 28 T cell receptor beta chains listed next were all sequenced from one sample in a study of cytomegalovirus exposure and HLA in healthy donors. The primer mix had 60 Vbeta and 13 Jbeta primers. The protocol was immunoSEQ multiplex PCR, while the TCRdb copy is restricted to in-frame clones and leaves out a portion. The data contain 100,000 to 150,000 clones, approximately 78% of them singletons. Sequenced input: PBMCs. The receptors shown here come from a woman between 25 and 40 years old in good health and CMV-seronegative.

The chain's CDR3 is CASSAGTGWTYEQYF. The CDR3 nucleotides read TGTGCCAGCAGCGCAGGGACAGGGTGGACCTACGAGCAGTACTTC. J is TRBJ2-7 and V is TRBV7-9; 9 bases line up with TRBD1. Germline assignment: CDR1 SEHNR and CDR2 FQNEAQ (reference sequence). V was clipped by 5 bases and J by 2 bases; unmatched bases: 7. The CDR3 is 15 residues long.

The chain joins TRBV4-2 to TRBJ1-2; D remains unclear. V lost 0 bases and J lost 14, with 10 bases in between. The CDR3 runs 11 residues. Germline loops: CDR1 LGHNA, CDR2 YNFKEQ. The CDR3 bases are TGTGCCAGCAGCCAAGAAGATGGGCAAACCTTC. This gives the protein CASSQEDGQTF.

The chain has TRBV28 and TRBJ2-1, with 9 bases aligning to TRBD1. Trimming at V came to 6 bases and at J to 7 bases, leaving 7 bases not matched to a gene. Germline V gene data show CDR1 as MDHEN and CDR2 as SYDVKM. The CDR3 sequence is 14 residues long. The CDR3 DNA is TGTGCCAGCAGCACAGGACAGGGGAGGAATGAGCAGTTCTTC. Amino acid sequence: CASSTGQGRNEQFF.

This chain links TRBV11-2 with TRBJ2-1; D not certain. CDR3 size: 14 residues. CDR1 and CDR2 (germline): SGHAT, FQNNGV. V lost 5 bases and J 6 bases, leaving 14 bases between the germline ends. The CDR3 spells CASSQAGPSNEQFF. The CDR3, as DNA: TGTGCCAGCAGCCAAGCTGGGCCTTCCAATGAGCAGTTCTTC.

This clone has a single count. The rearrangement uses TRBV29-1 and TRBJ2-3, with D maybe TRBD1 (6 bases). Trimming took 6 bases from V and 7 from J, leaving 14 bases between them. CDR1 is SQVTM and CDR2 is ANQGSEA in the germline V gene. The CDR3 is made up of 12 amino acids. The CDR3 protein is CSVQAGANTQYF. Written as DNA, the CDR3 is TGCAGCGTCCAGGCAGGGGCCAATACGCAGTATTTT.

The table lists this clone with a few counts. CDR3 protein: CASSLQGHTEAFF. The CDR3 DNA is TGTGCCAGCAGCCTACAGGGTCACACTGAAGCTTTCTTT. The chain is built from TRBV5-5 and TRBJ1-1, with D tentatively TRBD1 (6 bases). The CDR3 is 13 amino acids. The germline V and J ends were trimmed by 4 bases and 3 bases, with 10 bases remaining between them. In germline, CDR1 is SGHKS, CDR2 YYEKEE (reference sequence).

The chain uses TRBV7-6 and TRBJ2-1, with 8 positions matching TRBD1. The length of the CDR3 is 16 residues. Germline CDR1 is SGHVS and CDR2 is FNYEAQ. The J segment lost 6 bases and the V segment lost 4 bases, leaving 11 bases of the junction unmatched. The CDR3 here is CASSYFGQGASNEQFF. In DNA, the CDR3 is TGTGCCAGCAGCTACTTTGGACAGGGTGCGAGCAATGAGCAGTTCTTC.

The chain carries TRBV11-2 and TRBJ1-4; TRBD1 might be the D (6 bases). CDR3 length: 14 residues. V was shortened by 5 bases and J by 6 bases, with 13 bases between the two germline ends. CDR1 and CDR2 (germline): SGHAT, FQNNGV. The CDR3 DNA follows: TGTGCCAGCAGCCAACCAGGGGTTTATGAAAAACTGTTTTTT. Translation: CASSQPGVYEKLFF.

The chain uses TRBV30 and TRBJ1-2, with 8 bases that match TRBD1. This CDR3 is 16 amino acids long. Germline values: CDR1 GTSNPN, CDR2 SVGIG (reference sequence). V shed 2 bases, J shed 7 bases, and the junction held 15 bases outside the gene matches. This CDR3 reads CAWSLNTGGGWSGYTF. In DNA form, the CDR3 reads TGTGCCTGGAGTCTTAATACAGGGGGTGGTTGGAGTGGCTACACCTTC.

The chain employs TRBV7-3 and TRBJ1-5; possibly TRBD1 for D (5 bases). CDR1 and CDR2 (germline): SGHTA, FQGTGA. Trimming pared 0 bases from V and 0 bases from J, leaving 12 bases between. This CDR3 has 17 amino acids. The CDR3 sequence: CASSLTLTDYSNQPQHF. Written as DNA, the CDR3 is TGTGCCAGCAGCTTAACGTTGACAGATTATAGCAATCAGCCCCAGCATTTT.

CDR3 protein: CASSFRGQGKFEAFF. CDR3 DNA sequence: TGTGCCAGCAGCTTCCGTGGACAGGGTAAATTTGAAGCTTTCTTT. The rearrangement joins TRBV7-9 to TRBJ1-1, with 8 bases fitting TRBD1. CDR3 length: 15 amino acids. V gave up 3 bases and J gave up 7 bases; unmatched junction bases: 10. From germline, CDR1 is SEHNR and CDR2 FQNEAQ (reference sequence).

The chain is built from TRBV11-3 and TRBJ2-7, with 9 bases that match TRBD2. With 2 bases clipped from V and 2 bases from J, the junction kept 4 bases outside the gene matches. CDR1 and CDR2 from the germline V gene are SGHNT and YENEEA. This CDR3 is built from 15 residues. CDR3 sequence reads: CASSLLAGVAYEQYF. In nucleotides, the CDR3 is TGTGCCAGCAGCTTATTAGCGGGGGTAGCCTACGAGCAGTACTTC.

V and J are TRBV7-6 and TRBJ2-3; no firm D call. Germline-derived CDR1 and CDR2 are SGHVS and FNYEAQ. The CDR3 is 13 amino acids. Between the trimmed V and J ends, which lost 1 base and 4 bases, there was a span of 6 bases. The CDR3 here is CASSLGPADTQYF. CDR3 sequence (DNA): TGTGCCAGCAGCTTAGGGCCCGCAGATACGCAGTATTTT.

The chain carries TRBV27 and TRBJ1-2; D gene unclear. The CDR3 spans 14 residues. The germline V gene encodes CDR1 MNHEY and CDR2 SMNVEV (reference sequence). Deletions cut 4 bases from V and 3 bases from J, with 12 bases between. The CDR3 spells CASSSMSTDYGYTF. For the CDR3, the DNA is TGTGCCAGCAGTTCCATGAGTACGGACTATGGCTACACCTTC.

This clone was detected only once. The chain combines TRBV4-1 with TRBJ1-5; D remains ambiguous. Between the trimmed V and J ends, which lost 4 bases and 3 bases, there was a span of 16 bases. The CDR3 spans 16 residues. Germline V gene data show CDR1 as MGHRA and CDR2 as YSYEKL. CDR3 residues: CASSPSGHFANQPQHF. DNA for the CDR3: TGCGCCAGCAGCCCATCAGGCCATTTCGCCAATCAGCCCCAGCATTTT.

This clone was observed once. The rearrangement uses TRBV9 and TRBJ2-1; D is unclear. The ends were cut back, 2 bases at V and 3 bases at J, with 12 bases in the middle. The germline CDR1 and CDR2 sequences are SGDLS and YYNGEE. The CDR3 has 15 amino acids. The CDR3 nucleotides are TGTGCCAGCAGCGTCTTATGGTCGGGCTACAATGAGCAGTTCTTC. Translating gives CASSVLWSGYNEQFF. The complete variable domain, with remaining parts taken from reference TRBV9 and TRBJ2-1, reads DSGVTQTPKHLITATGQRVTLRCSPRSGDLSVYWYQQSLDQGLQFLIQYYNGEERAKGNILERFSAQQFPDLHSELNLSSLELGDSALYFCASSVLWSGYNEQFFGPGTRLTVL.

Comment on this clone: At one end the junction does not follow the germline gene, possibly because of a read error. The chain joins TRBV7-9 to TRBJ1-2; TRBD1 is a possible D gene (6 bases). Germline loops: CDR1 SEHNR, CDR2 FQNEAQ (reference sequence). This CDR3 has 14 residues. The CDR3 DNA follows: TGTTCCAGCAGCCAAAGACAGGCTAACTATGGCTACACCTTC. Residues: CSSSQRQANYGYTF.

This clone has only one observation. The rearrangement joins TRBV4-1 to TRBJ1-5, with 8 bases fitting TRBD1. Germline CDR1 reads MGHRA; CDR2 reads YSYEKL. The CDR3 totals 16 residues. The ends lost 1 base at V and 2 bases at J; junction bases unmatched: 4. The CDR3 DNA is TGCGCCAGCAGCCAAGCCGGGACAGGTCGCAATCAGCCCCAGCATTTT. It is translated as CASSQAGTGRNQPQHF.

Turning to this clone: Relative to the germline gene, one junction end is altered; a read error may explain this. This chain uses TRBV19 with TRBJ2-4; 10 bases match TRBD2. From germline, CDR1 is LNHDA and CDR2 SQIVND (reference sequence). The CDR3 is 15 amino acids. CDR3 sequence reads: CASSIVAGGKNSQYF. The CDR3 bases are TGTGCCAGTAGTATAGTAGCGGGAGGCAAAAACAGTCAGTACTTC.

The chain couples TRBV19 to TRBJ2-6; 8 bases are shared with TRBD1. This CDR3 spans 17 amino acids. V shed 3 bases and J 0 bases; nucleotides not matched to a gene: 4. CDR1 is LNHDA and CDR2 is SQIVND in the germline V gene (reference sequence). The CDR3 DNA is TGTGCCAGTAGTATTGGACAGGGCCTCTCTGGGGCCAACGTCCTGACTTTC. Protein: CASSIGQGLSGANVLTF.

This clone is a singleton in its sample. The chain recombines TRBV29-1 with TRBJ1-1; D uncertain. The germline V gene has CDR1 SQVTM and CDR2 ANQGSEA. The CDR3 spans 12 residues. The V and J ends lost 3 bases and 4 bases respectively, with 9 bases between them. The CDR3 loop reads CSVEHQATEAFF. CDR3 in DNA: TGCAGCGTTGAGCACCAGGCCACTGAAGCTTTCTTT.

In the case of this clone: One junction end disagrees with the germline gene, perhaps due to a read error. The chain employs TRBV6-6 and TRBJ2-5; tentatively, D is TRBD1 (5 bases). Germline V gene sequence: CDR1 MNHNY, CDR2 SVGAGI (reference sequence). CDR3 length equals 12 residues. CDR3 residues: CASKGFQEAQYF. CDR3 sequence (DNA): TGTGCCAGCAAGGGGTTCCAAGAGGCCCAGTACTTC.

The V call is TRBV21-1, the J call TRBJ2-7; TRBD1 is the table's D call, not checked against the DNA. TRBV21-1 is flagged as a pseudogene. The CDR3 is 15 amino acids. The CDR3: CASSKGRNRDYEQYF. CDR3 in DNA: TGTGCCAGCAGCAAAGGGCGGAACAGGGACTACGAGCAGTACTTC.

To note about this clone: Other DNA sequences in this specimen translate into the identical CDR3. The J gene is TRBJ1-2, the V gene TRBV5-1, with D uncertain. The CDR3 runs 15 residues. The V end lost 8 bases, the J end lost 1 base, and 18 bases lay between the germline ends. Germline CDR1 and CDR2: SGHRS and YFSETQ. The CDR3 loop is CASSPPLRVNYGYTF. The DNA of the CDR3 is TGCGCCAGTAGCCCTCCTTTACGGGTTAACTATGGCTACACCTTC.

In DNA, the CDR3 is TGTGCCACCCAGGACAGGGGAAGGGGCAGCAATCAGCCCCAGCATTTT. The encoded protein is CATQDRGRGSNQPQHF. The rearrangement joins TRBV19 to TRBJ1-5; 9 positions match TRBD1. V trimming: 10 bases; J trimming: 1 base; junction bases outside the gene matches: 11. CDR1 is LNHDA, CDR2 SQIVND, per germline (reference sequence). The CDR3 has 16 residues.

This chain links TRBV5-6 with TRBJ2-3; 8 positions match TRBD2. This CDR3 comprises 17 residues. The germline CDR1 and CDR2 sequences are SGHDT and YYEEEE. With 4 bases clipped from V and 4 bases from J, the junction kept 14 bases outside the gene matches. The DNA of the CDR3 is TGTGCCAGCAGCCCTCGGCTGTTAGCGGGGAGGGCAGATACGCAGTATTTT. As protein: CASSPRLLAGRADTQYF. The variable domain in full, with the rest retrieved from reference TRBV5-6 and TRBJ2-3, is DAGVTQSPTHLIKTRGQQVTLRCSPKSGHDTVSWYQQALGQGPQFIFQYYEEEERQRGNFPDRFSGHQFPNYSSELNVNALLLGDSALYLCASSPRLLAGRADTQYFGPGTRLTVL.

This chain links TRBV19 with TRBJ1-3; D is unclear. CDR3 length equals 14 residues. Trimming stripped 3 bases from V and 2 bases from J, with 8 bases between. Germline CDR1 reads LNHDA; CDR2 reads SQIVND (reference sequence). In nucleotides, the CDR3 is TGTGCCAGTAGTATTTCGAGGACTGGAAACACCATATATTTT. Its translation: CASSISRTGNTIYF.

The chain combines TRBV15 with TRBJ1-5, with D perhaps TRBD1 (5 bases). From germline, CDR1 is LNHNV and CDR2 YYDKDF (reference sequence). Trimming removed 1 base at V and 1 base at J, with 14 bases between. The CDR3 is 17 amino acids. CDR3 nucleotide sequence: TGTGCCACCAGCAGAGGGGAACGGCAGGGCAGCAATCAGCCCCAGCATTTT. This sequence encodes CATSRGERQGSNQPQHF.